This T cell receptor beta chain comes out of a study of blood T cell repertoires in COVID-19. V was clipped by 2 bases and J by 5 bases; unmatched bases: 6. CDR1 is MNHNS and CDR2 is SASEGT in the germline V gene. This CDR3 contains 16 residues. Study processing details: Amplified reference gene primers provided the basis for estimating nucleated cell counts. Measured with immunoSEQ multiplex PCR; TCRdb has only the in-frame clones, and not every one. The DNA gave D and trimming, while V, J and clone size come from that table. Among about 24,000 clones listed, about 82% were seen once. The sample comprised peripheral blood. This TCR derives from a human donor with active COVID-19. The donor label of this sample is uncertain. This sequence joins TRBV6-1 and TRBJ2-5; 12 bases fit TRBD1. The CDR3 here is CASSETGTGGWETQYF. The CDR3 DNA reads TGTGCCAGCAGTGAAACCGGGACAGGGGGCTGGGAGACCCAGTACTTC.